This record looks at one TCR beta chain sequence and its context. Its antigen target is currently unknown. The record has no base qualities; no much larger clone is one base away. This sample is part of a study of OX40 agonist ivuxolimab in advanced cancers. Describing the broader study: The costimulatory receptor OX40 (CD134) was targeted by ivuxolimab, a fully human IgG2 agonistic monoclonal antibody. In the dose-escalation cohort, around four fifths of patients were male, and the mean age was approximately 60 years with a range of about 20 to 90. Peripheral TCRbeta sequencing was intended to test whether TCR sequence diversity was altered and clonal T-cell expansion was caused by ivuxolimab. Intravenous ivuxolimab was administered to patients every 2 weeks at six dose levels: 0.01, 0.1, 0.3, 1.5, 3 and 10 mg/kg. The paper covers the monotherapy dose-escalation part of the phase I ivuxolimab trial, which included N ≈ 52 patients. Of the approximately 50 patients in dose escalation, around 19 had hepatocellular carcinoma, some 15 had melanoma, 9 had renal cell carcinoma and 9 had head and neck cancer. Prior anti-PD-1, anti-PD-L1 or anti-CTLA-4 therapy was permitted, and checkpoint inhibitors had been received by about 36% of dose-escalation patients. Partial responses occurred in three dose-escalation patients: two with cutaneous melanoma and one with hepatocellular carcinoma. General conclusions and limits of the study: In the 0.1-3.0 mg/kg groups, partial responders had among the lowest normalized peripheral clonal expansion, particularly in CD8+ T cells. On average, CD8+ T cells showed more expanded clones than CD4+ T cells after ivuxolimab. The antigen specificity of the peripheral T cells that underwent clonal expansion was not determined. Low levels of normalized T-cell clonal expansion were also seen in some patients who did not respond. Clonal expansion of both CD4+ and CD8+ blood T cells was observed from baseline to week 6 at doses 0.1 to 3.0 mg/kg.

For sequencing of the TCRbeta CDR3 region, genomic DNA was extracted from the sorted cells. The immunoSEQ Assay was used to sequence the TCRbeta CDR3 regions. Sourced from immuneACCESS, this table was stored by TCRdb with only in-frame sequences that have V and J called. A share of the clones is absent; for the studies checked, an unresolved V gene accounts for under half, and the remainder has no known explanation. For this sample there are 50,000 to 65,000 clones; about 90% appear just once. The ten largest clones take up just under 25% of the sample. The CDR3 sequence holds 14 residues, the cysteine and phenylalanine included. Kept here is only the CDR3 DNA, which spans 42 bases and is read in frame from base 1. CDR1 and CDR2 are read off the germline V gene (reference sequence) as GTSNPN and SVGIG. Relative to germline, V is 3 bases shorter and J is 0 bases shorter, with 10 bases between their ends.

The trial excluded patients who had a history of autoimmune disease or who were on systemic immunosuppression. Peripheral blood for TCR sequencing was collected from all dose cohorts at baseline, on cycle 4 day 1, and on cycle 7 day 1. Samples were obtained from an open-label, multicenter, first-in-human phase I dose-escalation trial of ivuxolimab. Adults with locally advanced or metastatic melanoma, renal cell, hepatocellular, or head and neck squamous cell carcinoma were enrolled in the trial. CD4+ and CD8+ T cells were sorted separately from peripheral blood before TCR sequencing. The material was CD4+ or CD8+ T cells sorted from blood, obtained in a trial of the OX40 agonist ivuxolimab. This sequence originates from an adult with an advanced solid tumor such as melanoma, head and neck, liver or kidney cancer. In this chain, TRBV30 is recombined with TRBJ2-3; the D gene identity is not certain. The DNA reads TGTGCCTGGAGCCACGGAGCTAGCACAGATACGCAGTATTTT. This translates into CAWSHGASTDTQYF. The variable domain in full, with residues beyond the CDR3 obtained from the reference TRBV30 and TRBJ2-3 genes, is SQTIHQWPATLVQPVGSPLSLECTVEGTSNPNLYWYRQAAGRGLQLLFYSVGIGQISSEVPQNLSASRPQDRQFILSSKKLLLSDSGFYLCAWSHGASTDTQYFGPGTRLTVL.